This TCR beta chain was profiled in a study of blood T cell repertoires in COVID-19. Adults between about 18 and 89 years of age took part from 20 to 25 US areas. Clinical histories supplied by participants themselves formed the basis of cohort assignment. Trimming took 5 bases from V and 0 from J, leaving 11 bases between them. The CDR3 is 14 residues long. Germline CDR1 LNHDA, CDR2 SQIVND (reference sequence). Original handling: Reference gene primer amplification in the assay estimated nucleated cell counts. Using immunoSEQ multiplex PCR, the repertoire was profiled, and TCRdb retains in-frame clones only, with some absent. V and J calls and clone size are given by that table; D and trimming were obtained from the DNA. The sample holds roughly 220,000 clones, approximately 80% seen once.

The sequenced sample was PBMCs or T cells enriched from blood (not recorded which). This chain uses TRBV19 with TRBJ2-7; D perhaps matches TRBD2 (5 bases). This clonotype was obtained from a woman aged 35 to 49 with acute COVID-19. CDR3 DNA sequence: TGTGCCAGTAGTGTGACCGGGGACTCCTACGAGCAGTACTTC. It is translated as CASSVTGDSYEQYF.